This is a list of T cell receptor beta chains from one sample in a study of blood T cell repertoires in COVID-19. Libraries were prepared by immunoSEQ multiplex PCR; TCRdb keeps only in-frame clonotypes and omits some of them. Of 150,000 or so clones in the sample, roughly four fifths are singletons; the top ten hold 12% to 15%. Sequencing input: peripheral blood. The receptors come from a human donor with acute or convalescent COVID-19. The donor label of this sample is uncertain. Both conserved end residues are part of each CDR3. Each record gives: CDR3 DNA, CDR3 protein, V gene, clone size, D gene, J gene. The D gene is left open where the match is weak. Clone size, where shown, is once, few, many, or a class for clones that have expanded.

DNA: TGTGCCAGCAGAAGTACAACTACCTACGAGCAGTACTTC
CDR3: CASRSTTTYEQYF
V: TRBV6-1
size: -
D: -
J: TRBJ2-7

DNA: TGTGCCAGTAGGATAACAGGGGACCGCAATCAGCCCCAGCATTTT
CDR3: CASRITGDRNQPQHF
V: TRBV19
size: -
D: TRBD1
J: TRBJ1-5

DNA: TGCGCCAGCAGCCTTGGTCCGGAGGGCTATGGCTACACCTTC
CDR3: CASSLGPEGYGYTF
V: TRBV5-1
size: -
D: -
J: TRBJ1-2

DNA: TGCAGCGGCTACAGGGGACTCGTGAAAGCTGAAGCTTTCTTT
CDR3: CSGYRGLVKAEAFF
V: TRBV29-1
size: -
D: TRBD1
J: TRBJ1-1

DNA: TGCGCCAGCAGTCCCGAGAGGAGGGAGGACAATGAGCAGTTCTTC
CDR3: CASSPERREDNEQFF
V: TRBV5-1
size: -
D: -
J: TRBJ2-1

DNA: TGTGCCAGCAGCGTAGATGATGGGAGGGCATACTATGGCTACACCTTC
CDR3: CASSVDDGRAYYGYTF
V: TRBV9
size: -
D: -
J: TRBJ1-2

DNA: TGTGCCAGCAGAGGGACATCACCCCGAGACACCTTC
CDR3: CASRGTSPRDTF
V: TRBV6-6
size: many
D: -
J: TRBJ1-2

DNA: TGTGCCAGCAGTGGCGCGGCAGGGGTGACCACTGAAGCTTTCTTT
CDR3: CASSGAAGVTTEAFF
V: TRBV2
size: -
D: -
J: TRBJ1-1

DNA: TGCGCCAGCAGCTTGGCCCTGGGGGGAGACTACACCTTC
CDR3: CASSLALGGDYTF
V: TRBV5-1
size: -
D: -
J: TRBJ1-2

DNA: TGTGCCAGCAGTGAATACCGGACAGCTAACTATGGCTACACCTTC
CDR3: CASSEYRTANYGYTF
V: TRBV25-1
size: -
D: -
J: TRBJ1-2

DNA: TGTGCCAGCAGTCGGACAGGGGGTAGCGGTTCACCCCTCCACTTT
CDR3: CASSRTGGSGSPLHF
V: TRBV2
size: -
D: TRBD1
J: TRBJ1-6

DNA: TGCGCCAGCAGCCAAGAATCCATCGGTTCCGGGGAGCTGTTTTTT
CDR3: CASSQESIGSGELFF
V: TRBV4-1
size: -
D: -
J: TRBJ2-2

DNA: TGCGCCAGCAGCCAAGATCGCTTAGCAACTAATGAAAAACTGTTTTTT
CDR3: CASSQDRLATNEKLFF
V: TRBV4-3
size: -
D: -
J: TRBJ1-4

DNA: TGTGCCAGCAGCAGGCTGGGGGCTGGGACCCAGTACTTC
CDR3: CASSRLGAGTQYF
V: TRBV14
size: -
D: -
J: TRBJ2-5

DNA: TGTGCCAGCAGCCAAGTTTTGGGGAGGGGCCCGGGCGAGCAGTACTTC
CDR3: CASSQVLGRGPGEQYF
V: TRBV3-1/TRBV3-2
size: -
D: TRBD2
J: TRBJ2-7

DNA: TGTGCCAGCAGTAAACAGGGGAGGACTGAAGCTTTCTTT
CDR3: CASSKQGRTEAFF
V: TRBV6-5
size: -
D: TRBD1
J: TRBJ1-1

DNA: TGTGCCAGCAGCAGACAGGGGGTTGGACTGTTTTTT
CDR3: CASSRQGVGLFF
V: TRBV2
size: few
D: TRBD1
J: TRBJ1-4

DNA: TGTGCCATCCGAATGACAGGGGGCTATGGCTACACCTTC
CDR3: CAIRMTGGYGYTF
V: TRBV24-1
size: -
D: TRBD1
J: TRBJ1-2

DNA: TGTGCCAGCAGCCTACAGGGGCAAGATGGCTACACCTTC
CDR3: CASSLQGQDGYTF
V: TRBV12-3/TRBV12-4
size: -
D: TRBD1
J: TRBJ1-2

DNA: TGTGCCAGCAGCCAAGAAGGACGGGGAAACACTGAAGCTTTCTTT
CDR3: CASSQEGRGNTEAFF
V: TRBV3-1/TRBV3-2
size: -
D: -
J: TRBJ1-1

DNA: TGTGCCACCAGCAGAGGAGACAGAAACTATGGCTACACCTTC
CDR3: CATSRGDRNYGYTF
V: TRBV15
size: few
D: -
J: TRBJ1-2

DNA: TGTGCCAGTGCCCGGACAGTGAGCAATCAGCCCCAGCATTTT
CDR3: CASARTVSNQPQHF
V: TRBV19
size: few
D: -
J: TRBJ1-5

DNA: TGTGCCAGCAGCTTGGCCTTTCGGACAGGGGGCATCGGGGAGCTGTTTTTT
CDR3: CASSLAFRTGGIGELFF
V: TRBV5-6
size: -
D: TRBD1
J: TRBJ2-2

DNA: TGTGCCAGCAGCTTAACAGGAGGGACAGGGGCCTACACTGAAGCTTTCTTT
CDR3: CASSLTGGTGAYTEAFF
V: TRBV7-3
size: -
D: TRBD1
J: TRBJ1-1

DNA: TGTGCGAATTCGGAGGGGGGGTGGTCCTACAATGAGCAGTTCTTC
CDR3: CANSEGGWSYNEQFF
V: TRBV5-4
size: -
D: -
J: TRBJ2-1

DNA: TGTGCCAGCAGTGAATACAGGGGTGGTGGAAACACCATATATTTT
CDR3: CASSEYRGGGNTIYF
V: TRBV6-1
size: few
D: TRBD1
J: TRBJ1-3

DNA: TGTGCCAGCAGCCAAGATGGGAGGCGAACTGAAGCTTTCTTT
CDR3: CASSQDGRRTEAFF
V: TRBV3-1/TRBV3-2
size: few
D: -
J: TRBJ1-1

DNA: TGTGCCAGCAGTCGGGACTATGATACAGATACGCAGTATTTT
CDR3: CASSRDYDTDTQYF
V: TRBV11-2
size: -
D: TRBD2
J: TRBJ2-3

DNA: TGTGCCAGCAGCTTGGGTGGGTTGGCGGGGATACAAGAGACCCAGTACTTC
CDR3: CASSLGGLAGIQETQYF
V: TRBV5-4
size: -
D: -
J: TRBJ2-5

DNA: TGTGCCAGCAGCCTAGACAGCTTGGACTCCTACGAGCAGTACTTC
CDR3: CASSLDSLDSYEQYF
V: TRBV6-2/TRBV6-3
size: -
D: -
J: TRBJ2-7

DNA: TGTGCCAGCAGCTTGATCAGGGGAGTGGCCGGGGAGCTGTTTTTT
CDR3: CASSLIRGVAGELFF
V: TRBV5-5
size: -
D: -
J: TRBJ2-2

DNA: TGTGCCAGCAGCTTTGGCCTAGGTCTTAATGAAAAACTGTTTTTT
CDR3: CASSFGLGLNEKLFF
V: TRBV7-9
size: -
D: -
J: TRBJ1-4

DNA: TGCGCCAGCAGCCCTCTAGCCCGAGGAGAGACCCAGTACTTC
CDR3: CASSPLARGETQYF
V: TRBV4-1
size: once
D: -
J: TRBJ2-5

DNA: TGTGCCAGCAGCGGTCCCCCAACTAATGAAAAACTGTTTTTT
CDR3: CASSGPPTNEKLFF
V: TRBV6-6
size: -
D: -
J: TRBJ1-4